The rows below give T cell receptor beta chains drawn from one sample of a study of OX40 agonist ivuxolimab in advanced cancers. Some clones are missing from TCRdb's copy, which holds only in-frame ones; the method was immunoSEQ multiplex PCR. The sample holds about 6,500 clones; 55% to 75% are singletons and the top ten take 15% to 20%. Source: CD4+ or CD8+ T cells sorted from blood, taken in a trial of the OX40 agonist ivuxolimab. The receptors come from an adult with an advanced solid tumor such as melanoma, head and neck, liver or kidney cancer. CDR3s include the opening cysteine and the closing phenylalanine or tryptophan. The order of the fields is J gene, V gene, CDR3 length, CDR3 protein.

TRBJ2-7 | TRBV4-3 | 15 | CASSQDPGTTYEQYF
TRBJ2-2 | TRBV9 | 14 | CASSAYPDTGELFF
TRBJ2-1 | TRBV4-2 | 14 | CASSQRELLGEQFF
TRBJ1-5 | TRBV6-5 | 15 | CASSTGTGGGQPQHF
TRBJ2-5 | TRBV7-8 | 14 | CASTAVQYQETQYF
TRBJ1-6 | TRBV6-5 | 14 | CASSAGPYNSPLHF
TRBJ2-1 | TRBV13 | 15 | CASSLSRLAGNEQFF
TRBJ1-6 | TRBV11-2 | 15 | CASSPEGRINSPLHF
TRBJ2-3 | TRBV9 | 17 | CASSVAGYGTTGDTQYF
TRBJ1-1 | TRBV19 | 16 | CASSKPGHGRTTEAFF
TRBJ2-7 | TRBV6-5 | 13 | CASSGQGYYEQYF
TRBJ2-1 | TRBV10-2 | 15 | CASRPGTVIYNEQFF
TRBJ2-7 | TRBV7-6 | 15 | CASSLDTSGAYEQYF
TRBJ2-2 | TRBV7-9 | 16 | CASSTLGGANTGELFF
TRBJ2-2 | TRBV29-1 | 14 | CSASPPMNTGELFF
TRBJ2-2 | TRBV7-9 | 16 | CASSQRTGVLTGELFF
TRBJ2-1 | TRBV30 | 15 | CAWRAQAGGYNEQFF
TRBJ2-2 | TRBV6-4 | 14 | CASSDGTNTGELFF
TRBJ2-7 | TRBV7-9 | 13 | CASSPPTQYEQYF
TRBJ2-1 | TRBV4-2 | 15 | CASSQDPSGGNEQFF
TRBJ2-3 | TRBV4-3 | 16 | CASSSSGGAGSDTQYF
TRBJ1-4 | TRBV28 | 16 | CASSLRTGEVNEKLFF